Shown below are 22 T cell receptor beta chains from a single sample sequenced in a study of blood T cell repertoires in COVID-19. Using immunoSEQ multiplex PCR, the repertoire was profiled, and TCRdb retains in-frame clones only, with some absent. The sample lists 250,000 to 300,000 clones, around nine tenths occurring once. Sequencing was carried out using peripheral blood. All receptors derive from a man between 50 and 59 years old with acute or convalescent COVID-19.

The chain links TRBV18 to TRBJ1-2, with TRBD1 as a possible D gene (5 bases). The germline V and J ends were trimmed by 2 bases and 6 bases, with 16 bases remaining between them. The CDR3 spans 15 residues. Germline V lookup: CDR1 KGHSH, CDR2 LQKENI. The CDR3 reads CASSPGKGVVHGYTF. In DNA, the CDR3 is TGTGCCAGCTCACCAGGGAAAGGGGTGGTTCATGGCTACACCTTC.

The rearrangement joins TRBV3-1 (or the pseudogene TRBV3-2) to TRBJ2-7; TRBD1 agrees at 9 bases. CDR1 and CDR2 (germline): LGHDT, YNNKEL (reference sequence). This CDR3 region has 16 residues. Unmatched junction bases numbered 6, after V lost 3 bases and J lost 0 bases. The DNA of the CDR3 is TGTGCCAGCAGCCAGGGGACAGGGAGGCTCTCCTACGAGCAGTACTTC. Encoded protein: CASSQGTGRLSYEQYF.

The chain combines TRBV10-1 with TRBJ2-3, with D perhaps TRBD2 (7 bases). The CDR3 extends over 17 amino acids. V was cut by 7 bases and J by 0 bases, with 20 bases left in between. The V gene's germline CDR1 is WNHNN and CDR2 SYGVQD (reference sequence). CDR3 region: CASTRGAGPLSTDTQYF. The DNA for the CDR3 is TGCGCCAGCACACGGGGGGCTGGACCCCTCAGCACAGATACGCAGTATTTT.

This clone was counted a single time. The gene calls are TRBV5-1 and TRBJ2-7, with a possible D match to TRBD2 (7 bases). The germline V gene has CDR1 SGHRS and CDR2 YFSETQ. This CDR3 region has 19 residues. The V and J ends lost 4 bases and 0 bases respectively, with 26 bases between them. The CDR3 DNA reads TGCGCCAGCAGCCCGAAACAGGGAGGATGGCGGGGGAACTCCTACGAGCAGTACTTC. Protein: CASSPKQGGWRGNSYEQYF.

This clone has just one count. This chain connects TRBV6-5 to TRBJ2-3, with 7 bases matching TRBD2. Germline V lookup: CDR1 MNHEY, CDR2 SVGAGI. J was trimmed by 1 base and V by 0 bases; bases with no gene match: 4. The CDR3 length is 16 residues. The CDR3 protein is CASSYSNAGGTDTQYF. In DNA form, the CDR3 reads TGTGCCAGCAGTTACTCGAACGCGGGGGGCACAGATACGCAGTATTTT.

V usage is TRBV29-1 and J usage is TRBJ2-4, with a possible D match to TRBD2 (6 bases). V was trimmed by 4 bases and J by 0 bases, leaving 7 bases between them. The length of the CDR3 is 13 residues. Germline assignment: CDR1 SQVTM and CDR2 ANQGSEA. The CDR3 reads CSVGGLAKNIQYF. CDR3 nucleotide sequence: TGCAGCGTTGGGGGACTAGCCAAAAACATTCAGTACTTC.

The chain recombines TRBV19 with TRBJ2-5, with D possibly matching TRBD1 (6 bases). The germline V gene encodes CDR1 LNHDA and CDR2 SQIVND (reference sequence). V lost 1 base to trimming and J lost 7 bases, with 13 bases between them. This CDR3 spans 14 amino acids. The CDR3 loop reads CASSIVGGQSTQYF. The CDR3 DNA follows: TGTGCCAGTAGTATAGTTGGAGGACAGTCGACCCAGTACTTC.

In DNA, the CDR3 is TGCGCCAGCAGCCAGCCGGGACAGGGGAGGATCTATGGCTACACCTTC. Residues: CASSQPGQGRIYGYTF. The chain couples TRBV4-1 to TRBJ1-2, with 10 positions matching TRBD1. Germline V gene data show CDR1 as MGHRA and CDR2 as YSYEKL. Losses at the gene ends were 3 bases for V and 4 bases for J; bases not matched to a gene: 8. This CDR3 is 16 amino acids long.

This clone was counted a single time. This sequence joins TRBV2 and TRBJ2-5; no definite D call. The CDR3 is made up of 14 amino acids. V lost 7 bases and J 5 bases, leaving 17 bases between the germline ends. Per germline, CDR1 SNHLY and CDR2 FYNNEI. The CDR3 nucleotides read TGTGCCAGCACCCAACTCCCAACCGTGGAGACCCAGTACTTC. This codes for CASTQLPTVETQYF.

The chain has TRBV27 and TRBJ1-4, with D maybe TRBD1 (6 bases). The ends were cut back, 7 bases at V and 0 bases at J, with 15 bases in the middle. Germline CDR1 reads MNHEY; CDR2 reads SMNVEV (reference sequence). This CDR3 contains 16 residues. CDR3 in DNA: TGTGCCAGCAAACCTGGACAGACGTCAACTAATGAAAAACTGTTTTTT. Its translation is CASKPGQTSTNEKLFF.

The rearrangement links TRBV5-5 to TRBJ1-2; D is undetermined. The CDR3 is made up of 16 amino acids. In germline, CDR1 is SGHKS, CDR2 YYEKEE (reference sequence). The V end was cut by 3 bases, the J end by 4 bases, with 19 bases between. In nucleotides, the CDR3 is TGTGCCAGCAGCTCCGGCGGGCTCAACCTCGTCTATGGCTACACCTTC. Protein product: CASSSGGLNLVYGYTF. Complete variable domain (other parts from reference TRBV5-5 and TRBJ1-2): DAGVTQSPTHLIKTRGQQVTLRCSPISGHKSVSWYQQVLGQGPQFIFQYYEKEERGRGNFPDRFSARQFPNYSSELNVNALLLGDSALYLCASSSGGLNLVYGYTFGSGTRLTVV.

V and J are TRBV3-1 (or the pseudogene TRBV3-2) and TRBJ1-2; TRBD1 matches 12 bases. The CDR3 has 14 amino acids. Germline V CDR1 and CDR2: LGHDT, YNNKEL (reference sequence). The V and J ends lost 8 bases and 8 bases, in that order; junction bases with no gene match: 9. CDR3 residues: CASGGTGGRGGYTF. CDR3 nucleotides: TGTGCCAGCGGTGGGACAGGGGGCCGAGGAGGCTACACCTTC.

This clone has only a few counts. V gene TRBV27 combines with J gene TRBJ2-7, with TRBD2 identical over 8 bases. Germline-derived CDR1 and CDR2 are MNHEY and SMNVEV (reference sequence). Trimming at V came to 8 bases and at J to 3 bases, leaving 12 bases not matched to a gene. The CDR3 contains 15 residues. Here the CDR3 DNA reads TGTGCCAGCCTCCGGGCGGGGCGGGGGGACTACGAGCAGTACTTC. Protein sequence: CASLRAGRGDYEQYF.

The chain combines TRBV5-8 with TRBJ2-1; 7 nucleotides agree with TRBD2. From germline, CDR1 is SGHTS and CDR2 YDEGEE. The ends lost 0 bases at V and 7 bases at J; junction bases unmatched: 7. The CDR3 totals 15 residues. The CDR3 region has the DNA TGTGCCAGCAGCTTGGATAGCGGGCTGTGGAATGAGCAGTTCTTC. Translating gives CASSLDSGLWNEQFF.

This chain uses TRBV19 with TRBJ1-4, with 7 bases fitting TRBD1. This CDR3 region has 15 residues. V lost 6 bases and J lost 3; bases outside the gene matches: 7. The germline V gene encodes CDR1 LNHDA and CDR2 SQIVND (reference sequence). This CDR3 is CASRIRGQPNEKLFF. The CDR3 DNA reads TGTGCCAGTAGGATACGGGGACAGCCTAATGAAAAACTGTTTTTT.

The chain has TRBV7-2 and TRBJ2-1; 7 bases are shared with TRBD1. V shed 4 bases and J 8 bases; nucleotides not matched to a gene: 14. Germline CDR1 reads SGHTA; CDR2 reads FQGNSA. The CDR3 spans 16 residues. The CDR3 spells CASSSHNDRVGDEQFF. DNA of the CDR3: TGTGCCAGCAGCTCCCATAACGACAGGGTGGGGGATGAGCAGTTCTTC.

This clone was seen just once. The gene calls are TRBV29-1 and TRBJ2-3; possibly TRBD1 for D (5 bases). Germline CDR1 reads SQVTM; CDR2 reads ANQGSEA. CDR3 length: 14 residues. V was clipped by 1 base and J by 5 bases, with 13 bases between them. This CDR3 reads CSVEGQGIRDTQYF. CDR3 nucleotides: TGCAGCGTTGAAGGGCAGGGAATTCGAGATACGCAGTATTTT.

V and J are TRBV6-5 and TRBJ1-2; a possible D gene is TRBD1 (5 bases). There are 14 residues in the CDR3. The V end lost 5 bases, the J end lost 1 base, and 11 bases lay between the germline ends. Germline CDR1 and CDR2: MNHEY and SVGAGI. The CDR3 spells CASSPLGLNYGYTF. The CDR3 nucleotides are TGTGCCAGCAGTCCCCTGGGACTTAACTATGGCTACACCTTC.

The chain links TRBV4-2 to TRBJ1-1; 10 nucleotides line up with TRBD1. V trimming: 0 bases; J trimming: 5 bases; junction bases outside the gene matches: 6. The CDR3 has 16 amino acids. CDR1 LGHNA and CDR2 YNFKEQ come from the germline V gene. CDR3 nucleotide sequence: TGTGCCAGCAGCCAAGAAGCGAGGACAGGGGGGACTGAAGCTTTCTTT. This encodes CASSQEARTGGTEAFF.

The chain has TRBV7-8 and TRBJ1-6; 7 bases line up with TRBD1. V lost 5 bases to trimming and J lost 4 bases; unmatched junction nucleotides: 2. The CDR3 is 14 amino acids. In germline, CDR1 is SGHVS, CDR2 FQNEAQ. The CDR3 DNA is TGTGCCAGCAGCCCGGGACAGTATAATTCACCCCTCCACTTT. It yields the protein CASSPGQYNSPLHF.

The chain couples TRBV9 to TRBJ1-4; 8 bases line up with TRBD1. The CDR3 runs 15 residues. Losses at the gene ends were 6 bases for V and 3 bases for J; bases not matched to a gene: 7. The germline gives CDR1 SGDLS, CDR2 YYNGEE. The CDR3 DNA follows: TGTGCCAGCAACCTGGGGACAGGCCCTAATGAAAAACTGTTTTTT. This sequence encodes CASNLGTGPNEKLFF.

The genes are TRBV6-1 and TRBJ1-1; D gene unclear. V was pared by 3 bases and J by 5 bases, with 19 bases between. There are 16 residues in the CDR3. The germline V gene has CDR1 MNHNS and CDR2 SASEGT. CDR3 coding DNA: TGTGCCAGCAGTGACCCAGGTGGCCCGAAACCGACTGAAGCTTTCTTT. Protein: CASSDPGGPKPTEAFF.